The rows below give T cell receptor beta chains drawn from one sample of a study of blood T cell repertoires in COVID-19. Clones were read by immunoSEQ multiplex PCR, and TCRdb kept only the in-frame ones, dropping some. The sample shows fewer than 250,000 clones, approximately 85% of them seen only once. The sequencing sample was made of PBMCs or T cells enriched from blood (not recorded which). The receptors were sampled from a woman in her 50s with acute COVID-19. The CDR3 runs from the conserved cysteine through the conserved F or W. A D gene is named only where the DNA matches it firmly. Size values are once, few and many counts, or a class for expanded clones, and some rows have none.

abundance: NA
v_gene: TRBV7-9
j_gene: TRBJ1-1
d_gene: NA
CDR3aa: CASTHRARMNTEAFF
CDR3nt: TGTGCCAGCACCCACAGGGCACGTATGAACACTGAAGCTTTCTTT

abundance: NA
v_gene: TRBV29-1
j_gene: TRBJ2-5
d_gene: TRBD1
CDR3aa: CSAGQGEETQYF
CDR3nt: TGCAGCGCGGGACAGGGGGAAGAGACCCAGTACTTC

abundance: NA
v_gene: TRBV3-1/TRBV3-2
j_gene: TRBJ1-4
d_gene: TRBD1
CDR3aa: CASSQFPGRQGPNEKLFF
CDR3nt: TGTGCCAGCAGCCAATTCCCCGGCCGACAGGGGCCGAATGAAAAACTGTTTTTT

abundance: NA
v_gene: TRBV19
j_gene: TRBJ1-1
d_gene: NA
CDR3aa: CASTLQRSNTEAFF
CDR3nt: TGTGCCAGTACCTTACAGCGGTCGAACACTGAAGCTTTCTTT

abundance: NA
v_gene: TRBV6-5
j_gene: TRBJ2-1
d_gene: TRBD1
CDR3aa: CASRDRPSYNEQFF
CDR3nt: TGTGCCAGCAGGGACAGGCCCTCCTACAATGAGCAGTTCTTC

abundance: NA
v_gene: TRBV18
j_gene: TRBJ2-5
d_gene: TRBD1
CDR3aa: CASSPVPGQVQETQYF
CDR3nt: TGTGCCAGCTCACCCGTCCCGGGACAGGTCCAAGAGACCCAGTACTTC

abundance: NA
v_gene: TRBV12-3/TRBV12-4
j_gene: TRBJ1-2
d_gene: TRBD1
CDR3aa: CASTQRQGNGYTF
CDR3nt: TGTGCCAGCACTCAACGACAGGGAAATGGCTACACCTTC

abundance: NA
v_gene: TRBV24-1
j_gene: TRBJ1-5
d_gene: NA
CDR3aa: CATSQGPRQPQHF
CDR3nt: TGTGCCACCAGTCAGGGGCCGCGTCAGCCCCAGCATTTT

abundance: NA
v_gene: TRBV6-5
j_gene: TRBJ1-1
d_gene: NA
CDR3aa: CASSYPSQGSTEAFF
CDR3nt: TGTGCCAGCAGCTACCCCTCGCAGGGTAGCACTGAAGCTTTCTTT

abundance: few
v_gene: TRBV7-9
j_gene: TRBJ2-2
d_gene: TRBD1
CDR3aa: CASSQQGTGELFF
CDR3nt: TGTGCCAGCAGCCAACAGGGGACCGGGGAGCTGTTTTTT

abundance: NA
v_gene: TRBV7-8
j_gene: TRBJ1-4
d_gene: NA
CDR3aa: CASSLRSGVNEKLFF
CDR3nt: TGTGCCAGCAGCTTACGGTCAGGGGTTAATGAAAAACTGTTTTTT

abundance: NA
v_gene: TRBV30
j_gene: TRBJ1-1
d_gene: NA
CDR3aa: CAWMGHRNSEAFF
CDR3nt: TGTGCCTGGATGGGCCACCGGAATTCTGAAGCTTTCTTT

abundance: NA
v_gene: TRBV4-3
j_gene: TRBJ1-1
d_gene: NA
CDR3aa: CASSRYQGWNTEAFF
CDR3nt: TGCGCCAGCAGCCGCTACCAGGGATGGAACACTGAAGCTTTCTTT

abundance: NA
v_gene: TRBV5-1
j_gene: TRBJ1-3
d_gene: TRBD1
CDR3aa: CASSRDRGRSGGNTIYF
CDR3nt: TGCGCCAGCAGCCGGGACAGGGGGCGATCAGGTGGAAACACCATATATTTT

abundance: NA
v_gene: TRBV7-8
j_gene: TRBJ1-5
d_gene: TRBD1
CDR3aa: CASSRSGTGLQPQHF
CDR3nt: TGTGCCAGCAGCCGGTCCGGGACAGGGCTTCAGCCCCAGCATTTT

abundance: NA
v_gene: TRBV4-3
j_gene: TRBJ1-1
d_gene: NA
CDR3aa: CASSQEGGIRSTEAFF
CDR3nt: TGCGCCAGCAGCCAAGAAGGAGGCATACGGTCCACTGAAGCTTTCTTT

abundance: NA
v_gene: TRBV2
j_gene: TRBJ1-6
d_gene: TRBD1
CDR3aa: CASRRQGTGSPLHF
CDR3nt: TGTGCCAGCAGGAGACAGGGGACGGGTTCACCCCTCCACTTT

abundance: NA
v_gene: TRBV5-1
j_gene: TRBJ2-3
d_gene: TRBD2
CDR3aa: CASSRPLAGGQDTDTQYF
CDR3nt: TGCGCCAGCAGTCGGCCTCTCGCGGGGGGGCAGGACACAGATACGCAGTATTTT

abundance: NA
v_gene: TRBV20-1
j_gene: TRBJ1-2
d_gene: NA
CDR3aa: CSAREGFSYTF
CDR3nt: TGCAGTGCTAGGGAGGGGTTTAGCTACACCTTC

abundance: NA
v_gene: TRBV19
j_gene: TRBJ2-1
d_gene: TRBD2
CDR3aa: CASSRAGLAGASSYNEQFF
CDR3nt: TGTGCCAGTAGTAGAGCAGGACTAGCGGGGGCTAGCTCCTACAATGAGCAGTTCTTC

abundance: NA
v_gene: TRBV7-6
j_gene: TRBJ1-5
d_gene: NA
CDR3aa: CASSPSEGESNQPQHF
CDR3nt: TGTGCCAGCAGCCCCTCCGAAGGGGAAAGCAATCAGCCCCAGCATTTT

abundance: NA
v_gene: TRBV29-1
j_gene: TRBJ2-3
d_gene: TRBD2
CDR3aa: CSVDSLARGTQYF
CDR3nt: TGCAGCGTTGACTCACTAGCGAGGGGCACGCAGTATTTT